Given below is one T cell receptor beta chain in context. These data belong to a study of control samples from healthy donors and cancer patients. Germline CDR1 and CDR2: SGHRS and YFSETQ. V lost 4 bases to trimming and J lost 5 bases, with 12 bases between them. The length of the CDR3 is 13 residues. Clones were sequenced by immunoSEQ multiplex PCR, and TCRdb holds only the in-frame ones, with some missing. Of tens of thousands of clones in the sample, roughly 82% were seen once. The chain uses TRBV5-1 and TRBJ2-5; the D call may be TRBD1 or TRBD2 (6 bases each). Sequenced material: PBMCs. The receptor was isolated from a woman between 50 and 59 years old with lung cancer. CDR3 DNA: TGCGCCAGCAGCGTGGGGGGCAAGGAGACCCAGTACTTC. Amino acid sequence: CASSVGGKETQYF.